The 25 T cell receptor beta chains listed next were all sequenced from one sample in a study of patients and donors after allogeneic stem cell transplantation. Each CDR3 protein is one row after TCRdb ran MiXCR on the RT-PCR reads. Altogether over 400,000 distinct CDR3 sequences are present, 16% being singletons, with the ten largest covering roughly 7.2%. The specimen was blood, either unsorted or a sorted T cell fraction (not recorded which). Receptor source: a human donor who was either an allogeneic HSCT recipient or a stem cell or donor lymphocyte infusion donor (not recorded which). It is not recorded whose cells these are; they may come from a transplant donor.

This clonotype has only a few counts. The chain carries TRBV10-3 and TRBJ1-1; unclear D gene. With 2 bases removed from V and 2 bases from J, the gap between germline ends came to 12 bases. The CDR3 length is 15 residues. The germline CDR1 and CDR2 sequences are ENHRY and SYGVKD. The CDR3 bases are TGTGCCATCAGTGAGCAGACCTTAGACAACACTGAAGCTTTCTTT. As protein: CAISEQTLDNTEAFF.

This clonotype has ten or more counts. V and J are TRBV29-1 and TRBJ1-1, with a possible D match to TRBD1 (5 bases). V was clipped by 1 base and J by 3 bases, with 9 bases between them. The CDR3 runs 13 residues. Germline CDR1 is SQVTM and CDR2 is ANQGSEA. The CDR3 DNA is TGCAGCGTTGAAGGCAGAGGGGACACTGAAGCTTTCTTT. As protein: CSVEGRGDTEAFF.

This clonotype was counted between two and nine times. In DNA form, the CDR3 reads TGTGCCAGCAGTTTAGTACGGGTACGCGTCGGGGGCTACACCTTC. This codes for CASSLVRVRVGGYTF. The V and J genes are TRBV12-3 or TRBV12-4 and TRBJ1-2; D remains ambiguous. The CDR3 is 15 amino acids. The V end lost 1 base, the J end lost 8 bases, and 17 bases lay between the germline ends.

This clonotype has a count of ten or more. V and J are TRBV3-1 and TRBJ1-1; D not certain. Trimming shortened V by 0 bases and J by 0 bases, and 8 bases separated the two germline ends. The germline gives CDR1 LGHDT, CDR2 YNNKEL (reference sequence). The length of the CDR3 is 15 residues. The CDR3 spells CASSQDWYMNTEAFF. CDR3 nucleotide sequence: TGTGCCAGCAGCCAAGATTGGTATATGAACACTGAAGCTTTCTTT.

The chain has TRBV5-5 and TRBJ1-1; D possibly corresponds to TRBD1 (6 bases). The CDR3 spans 14 residues. Germline V lookup: CDR1 SGHKS, CDR2 YYEKEE (reference sequence). V was trimmed by 2 bases and J by 6 bases, leaving 14 bases between them. CDR3: CASSLRQGLAEAFF. The DNA for the CDR3 is TGTGCCAGCAGCTTAAGGCAGGGGCTCGCTGAAGCTTTCTTT.

The rearrangement joins TRBV7-8 to TRBJ2-2; 11 bases are shared with TRBD2. V trimming: 3 bases; J trimming: 1 base; junction bases outside the gene matches: 4. The CDR3 sequence is 17 residues long. Looked up from germline, CDR1 is SGHVS and CDR2 is FQNEAQ. CDR3 nucleotides: TGTGCCAGCAGCTTTACCGGGACTAGCGGGAACACCGGGGAGCTGTTTTTT. Amino acid sequence: CASSFTGTSGNTGELFF. The full variable domain, completed using reference TRBV7-8 and TRBJ2-2, is GAGVSQSPRYKVAKRGQDVALRCDPISGHVSLFWYQQALGQGPEFLTYFQNEAQLDKSGLPSDRFFAERPEGSVSTLKIQRTQQEDSAVYLCASSFTGTSGNTGELFFGEGSRLTVL.

The chain uses TRBV30 and TRBJ2-5, with D possibly matching TRBD1 (6 bases). CDR3 length equals 16 residues. Trimming stripped 3 bases from V and 5 bases from J, with 22 bases between. Germline loops: CDR1 GTSNPN, CDR2 SVGIG (reference sequence). As DNA, the CDR3 is TGTGCCTGGAGAGGGGGACAAAAGTCTTCTGGGGAGACCCAGTACTTC. The encoded protein is CAWRGGQKSSGETQYF.

This chain uses TRBV7-3 with TRBJ2-7; TRBD2 matches 8 bases. The V segment lost 1 base and the J segment 6 bases; nucleotides outside the gene matches: 2. In germline, CDR1 is SGHTA, CDR2 FQGTGA. This CDR3 is 13 amino acids long. CDR3 coding DNA: TGTGCCAGCAGCTTAAGGCGGGGGGCCGAGCAGTACTTC. Translation gives CASSLRRGAEQYF.

For the CDR3, the DNA is TGTGCCAGCAGCCAAGATCTTGGAAATCAGCCCCAGCATTTT. This translates into CASSQDLGNQPQHF. J is TRBJ1-5 and V is TRBV3-1; D is ambiguous. The V gene lost 0 bases and the J gene lost 4 bases, with 7 bases spanning the gap. CDR1 and CDR2 (germline): LGHDT, YNNKEL (reference sequence). CDR3 length equals 14 residues. The complete variable domain, with remaining parts taken from reference TRBV3-1 and TRBJ1-5, reads DTAVSQTPKYLVTQMGNDKSIKCEQNLGHDTMYWYKQDSKKFLKIMFSYNNKELIINETVPNRFSPKSPDKAHLNLHINSLELGDSAVYFCASSQDLGNQPQHFGDGTRLSIL.

The table lists this clonotype with a few counts. V usage is TRBV29-1 and J usage is TRBJ1-1; D is perhaps TRBD1 (5 bases). This CDR3 contains 14 residues. In germline, CDR1 is SQVTM, CDR2 ANQGSEA. V lost 6 bases, J lost 0 bases, and 14 bases lay in between. CDR3 DNA sequence: TGCAGCGTCAAAATGGACACGATGAACACTGAAGCTTTCTTT. Encoded protein: CSVKMDTMNTEAFF.

The chain combines TRBV7-9 with TRBJ2-1, with 8 bases that match TRBD1. V was pared by 6 bases and J by 3 bases, with 10 bases of the junction left unmatched. The germline V gene encodes CDR1 SEHNR and CDR2 FQNEAQ (reference sequence). The CDR3 is 16 residues long. In DNA form, the CDR3 reads TGTGCCAGCAGGCCAGGGACAGGCCACCTCTACAATGAGCAGTTCTTC. Its translation: CASRPGTGHLYNEQFF.

This clonotype showed up just a few times. V usage is TRBV3-1 and J usage is TRBJ2-1; possible D gene TRBD1, 7 bases. V was clipped by 4 bases and J by 1 base, with 17 bases between them. This CDR3 comprises 17 residues. Looked up from germline, CDR1 is LGHDT and CDR2 is YNNKEL (reference sequence). The CDR3 region has the DNA TGTGCCAGCAGCCGGACTAAAGCAGGGGGTTCCTACAATGAGCAGTTCTTC. It is translated as CASSRTKAGGSYNEQFF.

This clonotype was detected only a few times. J is TRBJ1-2 and V is TRBV5-8; 9 bases map to TRBD1. The CDR3 is 15 amino acids. V was clipped by 4 bases and J by 6 bases; unmatched bases: 10. Germline assignment: CDR1 SGHTS and CDR2 YDEGEE. DNA of the CDR3: TGTGCCAGCAGCCGGGCCGGGACAGGGATAAATGGCTACACCTTC. Translated, it gives CASSRAGTGINGYTF.

In nucleotides, the CDR3 is TGTGCCAGCAGCTTAAGGACTGGTATGTCTAGGGGATACAATGAGCAGTTCTTC. This codes for CASSLRTGMSRGYNEQFF. The V gene is TRBV11-2, the J gene TRBJ2-1; D may match TRBD1 or TRBD2 (5 bases each). V was cut by 2 bases and J by 4 bases, with 21 bases left in between. There are 18 residues in the CDR3. Germline CDR1 SGHAT, CDR2 FQNNGV.

The chain recombines TRBV6-5 with TRBJ2-2, with TRBD2 matching over 12 bases. The germline V gene encodes CDR1 MNHEY and CDR2 SVGAGI. The junction had 1 base not matched to a gene; V was cut back by 4 bases and J by 4 bases. The CDR3 is made up of 15 amino acids. The CDR3 DNA reads as TGTGCCAGCAGTTTACTAGCGGGGGGCACCGGGGAGCTGTTTTTT. As protein: CASSLLAGGTGELFF.

This clonotype was picked up a small number of times. The chain uses TRBV7-2 and TRBJ1-6, with 11 bases that match TRBD1. The CDR3 is 15 amino acids. With V trimmed by 4 bases and J by 8 bases, 4 bases remained unmatched. Germline V lookup: CDR1 SGHTA, CDR2 FQGNSA. The DNA of the CDR3 is TGTGCCAGCAGCTGGACAGGGGGCCCAGATTCACCCCTCCACTTT. Protein sequence: CASSWTGGPDSPLHF.

This clonotype was counted only a few times. The chain couples TRBV9 to TRBJ2-7; 8 nucleotides line up with TRBD1. Germline values: CDR1 SGDLS, CDR2 YYNGEE. The V segment lost 2 bases and the J segment 9 bases; nucleotides outside the gene matches: 10. CDR3 length: 14 residues. The CDR3 bases are TGTGCCAGCAGCGTCCGGGACAGGTCCTCGGGGCAGTACTTC. Its protein is CASSVRDRSSGQYF.

This clonotype was counted only a few times. V gene TRBV24-1 combines with J gene TRBJ2-7, with D perhaps TRBD2 (5 bases). This CDR3 contains 12 residues. Germline V lookup: CDR1 KGHDR, CDR2 SFDVKD. Trimming took 5 bases from V and 3 from J, leaving 7 bases between them. CDR3 bases: TGTGCCACCAGTGGAGGGAACTACGAGCAGTACTTC. It specifies CATSGGNYEQYF.

This chain links TRBV3-1 with TRBJ2-6; 9 positions match TRBD1. Germline V gene data show CDR1 as LGHDT and CDR2 as YNNKEL (reference sequence). Trimming cost V 7 bases and J 0 bases; bases outside gene matches: 4. The CDR3 is 16 amino acids. The CDR3 region has the DNA TGTGCCAGCACCGGGACAGGGCACTCTGGGGCCAACGTCCTGACTTTC. Amino acids: CASTGTGHSGANVLTF.

This chain uses TRBV10-3 with TRBJ2-1, with 8 bases matching TRBD1. J was trimmed by 1 base and V by 6 bases; bases with no gene match: 11. This CDR3 region has 17 residues. The V gene's germline CDR1 is ENHRY and CDR2 SYGVKD. CDR3 bases: TGTGCCATCAGATCAACTGGGACAGGACTATCCTACAATGAGCAGTTCTTC. Its protein is CAIRSTGTGLSYNEQFF.

This chain joins TRBV7-9 and TRBJ1-2, with a weak D call TRBD1 (5 bases). V shed 3 bases and J shed 7 bases, with 12 bases lying between them. In germline, CDR1 is SEHNR, CDR2 FQNEAQ (reference sequence). This CDR3 comprises 13 residues. CDR3 DNA sequence: TGTGCCAGCAGCTTTGGGGGAATTGGTGGCTACACCTTC. Translated, it gives CASSFGGIGGYTF.

This clonotype was seen a handful of times. This chain uses TRBV5-8 with TRBJ1-5; D is perhaps TRBD1 (5 bases). The CDR3 sequence is 14 residues long. Germline V CDR1 and CDR2: SGHTS, YDEGEE. The V and J ends lost 2 bases and 5 bases respectively, with 11 bases between them. The CDR3 loop is CASSFWGPHQPQHF. The CDR3, as DNA: TGTGCCAGCAGCTTTTGGGGACCGCATCAGCCCCAGCATTTT.

The gene calls are TRBV6-4 and TRBJ2-7; weak D call: TRBD1 (6 bases). CDR1 and CDR2 from the germline V gene are MRHNA and SNTAGT. Trimming removed 4 bases from V and 0 bases from J, with 19 bases in between. CDR3 size: 17 residues. The CDR3 reads CASSGDVGTPHSYEQYF. CDR3 bases: TGTGCCAGCAGTGGGGATGTAGGGACACCCCACTCCTACGAGCAGTACTTC.

As regards this clonotype: One end of the junction varies from germline; a read error may be responsible. The chain combines TRBV6-1 with TRBJ2-7, with a tentative D call TRBD1 (5 bases). Germline CDR1 reads MNHNS; CDR2 reads SASEGT. CDR3 length: 13 amino acids. In nucleotides, the CDR3 is TGTGCCAGCACTGAAGGGGCACCCTACGAGCAGTACTTC. This translates into CASTEGAPYEQYF.

The chain recombines TRBV3-1 with TRBJ2-6; 9 positions agree with TRBD2. Germline CDR1 and CDR2: LGHDT and YNNKEL (reference sequence). The junction had 9 bases not matched to a gene; V was cut back by 4 bases and J by 2 bases. The CDR3 length is 18 residues. CDR3 bases: TGTGCCAGCAGCCCTCTAGCGGGATTGGTCCCTGGGGCCAACGTCCTGACTTTC. Translation gives CASSPLAGLVPGANVLTF.